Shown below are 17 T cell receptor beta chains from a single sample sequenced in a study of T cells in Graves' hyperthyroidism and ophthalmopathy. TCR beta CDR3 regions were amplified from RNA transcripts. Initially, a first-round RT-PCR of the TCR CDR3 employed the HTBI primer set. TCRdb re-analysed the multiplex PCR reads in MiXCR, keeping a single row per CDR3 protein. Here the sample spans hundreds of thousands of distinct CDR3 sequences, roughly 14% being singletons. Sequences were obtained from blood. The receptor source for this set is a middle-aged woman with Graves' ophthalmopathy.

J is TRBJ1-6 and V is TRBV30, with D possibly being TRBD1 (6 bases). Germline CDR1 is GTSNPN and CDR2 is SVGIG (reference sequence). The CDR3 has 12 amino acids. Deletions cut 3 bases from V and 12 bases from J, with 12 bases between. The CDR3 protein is CAWREIGGPLHF. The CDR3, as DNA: TGTGCCTGGAGAGAGATAGGGGGACCCCTCCACTTT.

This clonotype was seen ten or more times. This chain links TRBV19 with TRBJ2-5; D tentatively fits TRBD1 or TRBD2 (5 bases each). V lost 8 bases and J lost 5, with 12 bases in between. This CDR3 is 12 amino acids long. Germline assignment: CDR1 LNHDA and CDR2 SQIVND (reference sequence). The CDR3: CASGNRRETQYF. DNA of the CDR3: TGTGCCAGTGGGAACAGGAGGGAGACCCAGTACTTC.

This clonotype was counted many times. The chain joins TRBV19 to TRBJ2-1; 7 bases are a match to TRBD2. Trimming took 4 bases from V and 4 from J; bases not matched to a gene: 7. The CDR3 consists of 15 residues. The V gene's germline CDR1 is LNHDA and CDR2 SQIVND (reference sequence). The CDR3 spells CASSKSSGIYNEQFF. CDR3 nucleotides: TGTGCCAGTAGTAAGTCGAGCGGGATTTACAATGAGCAGTTCTTC.

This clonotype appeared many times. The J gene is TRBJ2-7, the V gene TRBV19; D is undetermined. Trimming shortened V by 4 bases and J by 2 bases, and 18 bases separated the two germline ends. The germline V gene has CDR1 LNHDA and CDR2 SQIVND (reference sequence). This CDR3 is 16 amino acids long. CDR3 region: CASSTRHNPAPYEQYF. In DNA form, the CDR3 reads TGTGCCAGTAGTACGCGGCACAACCCTGCCCCCTACGAGCAGTACTTC.

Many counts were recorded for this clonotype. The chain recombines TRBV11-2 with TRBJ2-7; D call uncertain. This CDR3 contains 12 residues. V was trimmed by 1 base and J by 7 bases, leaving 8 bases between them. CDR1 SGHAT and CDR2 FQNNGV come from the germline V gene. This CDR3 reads CASSLVPREQYF. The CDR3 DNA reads TGTGCCAGCAGCTTAGTCCCCCGAGAGCAGTACTTC. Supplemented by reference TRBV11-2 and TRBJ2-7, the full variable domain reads EAGVAQSPRYKIIEKRQSVAFWCNPISGHATLYWYQQILGQGPKLLIQFQNNGVVDDSQLPKDRFSAERLKGVDSTLKIQPAKLEDSAVYLCASSLVPREQYFGPGTRLTVT.

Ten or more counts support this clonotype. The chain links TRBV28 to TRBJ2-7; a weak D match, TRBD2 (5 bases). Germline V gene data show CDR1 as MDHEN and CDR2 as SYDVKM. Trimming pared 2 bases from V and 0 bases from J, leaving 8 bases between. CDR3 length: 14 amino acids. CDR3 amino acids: CASSLAGHSYEQYF. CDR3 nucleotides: TGTGCCAGCAGTTTAGCGGGCCACTCCTACGAGCAGTACTTC.

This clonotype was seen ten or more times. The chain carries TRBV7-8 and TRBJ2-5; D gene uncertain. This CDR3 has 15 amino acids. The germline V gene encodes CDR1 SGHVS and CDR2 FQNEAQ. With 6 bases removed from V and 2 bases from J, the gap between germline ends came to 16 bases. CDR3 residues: CASREASQRQETQYF. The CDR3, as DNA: TGTGCCAGCAGAGAGGCTTCCCAGAGACAAGAGACCCAGTACTTC.

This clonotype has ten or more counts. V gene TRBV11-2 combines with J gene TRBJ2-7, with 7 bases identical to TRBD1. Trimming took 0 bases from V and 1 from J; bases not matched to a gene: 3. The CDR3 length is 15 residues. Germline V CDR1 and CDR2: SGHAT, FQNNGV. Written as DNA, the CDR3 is TGTGCCAGCAGCTTAGACAGGGGGTTGTCCTACGAGCAGTACTTC. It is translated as CASSLDRGLSYEQYF.

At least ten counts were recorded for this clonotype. CDR3 in amino acids: CASSFAGTGVYEQYF. For the CDR3, the DNA is TGTGCCAGCAGTTTCGCCGGGACAGGAGTCTACGAGCAGTACTTC. This chain connects TRBV27 to TRBJ2-7; 8 bases are a match to TRBD1. After removal of 3 bases from V and 3 bases from J, the junction contained 7 bases not matched to a gene. The CDR3 extends over 15 amino acids. The germline V gene encodes CDR1 MNHEY and CDR2 SMNVEV (reference sequence).

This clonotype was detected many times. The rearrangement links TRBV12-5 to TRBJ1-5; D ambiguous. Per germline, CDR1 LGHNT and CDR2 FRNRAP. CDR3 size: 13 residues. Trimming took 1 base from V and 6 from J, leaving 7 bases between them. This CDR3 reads CASGLGPSQPQHF. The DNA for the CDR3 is TGTGCTAGTGGTTTGGGACCGAGTCAGCCCCAGCATTTT.

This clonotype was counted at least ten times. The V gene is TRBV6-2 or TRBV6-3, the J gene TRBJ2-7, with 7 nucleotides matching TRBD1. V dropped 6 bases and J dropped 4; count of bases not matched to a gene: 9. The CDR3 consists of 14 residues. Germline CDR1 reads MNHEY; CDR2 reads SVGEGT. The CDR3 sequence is CASRSDRELYEQYF. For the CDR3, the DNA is TGTGCCAGCAGATCAGACAGGGAACTATACGAGCAGTACTTC.

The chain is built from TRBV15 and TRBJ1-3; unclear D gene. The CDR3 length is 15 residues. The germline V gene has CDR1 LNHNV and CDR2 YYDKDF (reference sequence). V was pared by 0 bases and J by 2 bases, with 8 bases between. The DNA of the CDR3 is TGTGCCACCAGCAGAGATCGGCATACTGGAAACACCATATATTTT. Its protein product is CATSRDRHTGNTIYF.

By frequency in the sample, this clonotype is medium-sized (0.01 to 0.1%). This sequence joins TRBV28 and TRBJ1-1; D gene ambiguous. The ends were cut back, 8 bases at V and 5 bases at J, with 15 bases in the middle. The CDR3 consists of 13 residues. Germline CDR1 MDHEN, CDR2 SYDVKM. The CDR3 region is CASGVSGKTEAFF. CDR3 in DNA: TGTGCCAGCGGGGTGTCGGGGAAAACTGAAGCTTTCTTT.

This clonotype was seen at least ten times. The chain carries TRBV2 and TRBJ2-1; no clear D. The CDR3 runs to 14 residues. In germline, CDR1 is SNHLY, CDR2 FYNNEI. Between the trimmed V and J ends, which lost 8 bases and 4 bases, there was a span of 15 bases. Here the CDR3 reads CASSPQLSYNEQFF. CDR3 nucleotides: TGTGCCAGCTCCCCCCAGCTATCTTACAATGAGCAGTTCTTC.

CDR3 amino acids: CASSLDDSKNIQYF. CDR3 DNA sequence: TGTGCCAGCAGTTTAGACGACAGTAAAAACATTCAGTACTTC. V usage is TRBV28 and J usage is TRBJ2-4; TRBD1 is a possible D gene (5 bases). Trimming took 2 bases from V and 4 from J, leaving 9 bases between them. The CDR3 is 14 residues long. Germline-derived CDR1 and CDR2 are MDHEN and SYDVKM.

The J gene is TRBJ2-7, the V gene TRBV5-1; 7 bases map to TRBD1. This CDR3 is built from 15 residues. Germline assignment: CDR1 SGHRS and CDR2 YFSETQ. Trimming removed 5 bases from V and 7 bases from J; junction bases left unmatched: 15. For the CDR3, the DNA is TGCGCCAGCAGAGTCGCCGGGACAGAGACGGATGAGCAGTACTTC. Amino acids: CASRVAGTETDEQYF.

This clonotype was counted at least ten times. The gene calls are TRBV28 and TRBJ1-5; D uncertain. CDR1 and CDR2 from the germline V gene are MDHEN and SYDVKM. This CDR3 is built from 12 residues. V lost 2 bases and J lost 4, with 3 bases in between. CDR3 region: CASSLINQPQHF. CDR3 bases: TGTGCCAGCAGTTTAATTAATCAGCCCCAGCATTTT.